The 28 T cell receptor beta chains below all came from one sample that was sequenced in a study of T-cell reconstitution after alpha-beta-depleted transplantation in children (dated by TCRdb to about 2016). The receptor library was made with PCR. Sequencing was carried out with an Illumina HiSeq 2500. TCR libraries were prepared with molecular barcoding, using unique molecular identifiers to normalize TCRbeta repertoire quantification. TCRdb applied fastp at Q25 and MiXCR to the public reads, then kept only in-frame beta chains. Identical CDR3 protein sequences are pooled into one entry, listed with their most common genes and DNA. Across this sample there are 350,000 to 450,000 distinct CDR3 sequences, with roughly 22% seen only once. Over 3.5% of the sample comes from the top ten. Specimen: PBMCs from the stem cell graft donor, collected from the stem cell graft. The receptors were gathered from a human donor who donated a stem cell graft to a child with acute myeloid leukemia.

CDR3 nucleotide sequence: TGTGCCAGCAGATTGGGCAGACCCTGGGGCTACACCTTC. Protein: CASRLGRPWGYTF. The chain carries TRBV28 and TRBJ1-2; D is uncertain. This CDR3 is 13 amino acids long. CDR1 MDHEN and CDR2 SYDVKM come from the germline V gene. V gave up 6 bases and J gave up 8 bases, with 16 bases separating them.

This clonotype turned up a few times. This chain uses TRBV28 with TRBJ2-7, with 8 bases aligning to TRBD1. The CDR3 has 15 amino acids. J was trimmed by 6 bases and V by 4 bases; bases with no gene match: 11. Germline CDR1 MDHEN, CDR2 SYDVKM. CDR3 DNA sequence: TGTGCCAGCAGTTATAGGGCAGGGGGCCGTCGCGAGCAGTACTTC. It is translated as CASSYRAGGRREQYF.

This clonotype came up a few times. The J gene is TRBJ2-3, the V gene TRBV7-8; D gene unclear. Trimming stripped 5 bases from V and 2 bases from J, with 11 bases between. This CDR3 has 14 residues. Germline V CDR1 and CDR2: SGHVS, FQNEAQ. The CDR3 is CASSTTTYTDTQYF. The CDR3, as DNA: TGTGCCAGCAGCACTACTACGTACACAGATACGCAGTATTTT.

This chain connects TRBV7-8 to TRBJ2-3; possible D gene TRBD1, 6 bases. Germline V gene sequence: CDR1 SGHVS, CDR2 FQNEAQ. The CDR3 loop spans 14 amino acids. Trimming shortened V by 1 base and J by 6 bases, and 11 bases separated the two germline ends. The DNA of the CDR3 is TGTGCCAGCAGCTTAGTCCAGGGGAAGGATACGCAGTATTTT. This gives the protein CASSLVQGKDTQYF.

The chain recombines TRBV24-1 with TRBJ2-2, with 14 bases lining up with TRBD2. Germline V CDR1 and CDR2: KGHDR, SFDVKD. V gave up 3 bases and J gave up 4 bases; unmatched junction bases: 9. This CDR3 is built from 19 residues. CDR3 residues: CATSDPGLAGGGFTGELFF. CDR3 DNA: TGTGCCACCAGTGATCCTGGACTAGCGGGAGGTGGTTTCACCGGGGAGCTGTTTTTT.

The chain couples TRBV29-1 to TRBJ1-1; D may be TRBD1 (5 bases). This CDR3 spans 16 amino acids. The germline V and J ends were trimmed by 4 bases and 5 bases, with 23 bases remaining between them. Germline V gene sequence: CDR1 SQVTM, CDR2 ANQGSEA. The CDR3 DNA follows: TGCAGCGTTGTCTATTGGGCAGGGCAGGGTCGGACTGAAGCTTTCTTT. This codes for CSVVYWAGQGRTEAFF.

The sample holds a few counts of this clonotype. The chain combines TRBV24-1 with TRBJ1-6, with D tentatively TRBD1 (5 bases). The V and J ends lost 9 bases and 7 bases respectively, with 12 bases between them. The germline V gene encodes CDR1 KGHDR and CDR2 SFDVKD. This CDR3 is built from 13 residues. CDR3 sequence: CATGPGPNSPLHF. CDR3 in DNA: TGTGCCACCGGACCGGGACCCAATTCACCCCTCCACTTT.

This clonotype has only a few counts. One end of the junction does not line up with germline, which may come from a read error. The genes are TRBV15 and TRBJ2-1; TRBD2 might be the D (5 bases). Germline CDR1 is LNHNV and CDR2 is YYDKDF (reference sequence). CDR3 length equals 13 residues. The CDR3 reads CATAEVGIYNEQF. The CDR3 DNA follows: TGTGCCACCGCAGAGGTCGGGATTTACAATGAGCAGTTC.

This sequence joins TRBV20-1 and TRBJ2-2; 11 bases agree with TRBD2. The CDR3 spans 19 residues. Germline loops: CDR1 DFQATT, CDR2 SNEGSKA (reference sequence). Unmatched junction bases numbered 12, after V lost 1 base and J lost 2 bases. The CDR3 region is CSARGALGTSGANTGELFF. CDR3 bases: TGCAGTGCTAGAGGCGCCCTAGGGACTAGCGGAGCAAACACCGGGGAGCTGTTTTTT.

This clonotype was seen more than once but under ten times. The rearrangement links TRBV12-3 or TRBV12-4 to TRBJ1-5; D uncertain. The CDR3 is 14 amino acids. Trimming stripped 3 bases from V and 7 bases from J, with 13 bases between. The DNA for the CDR3 is TGTGCCAGCAGTTTTATTGGTTCCAGCCAGCCCCAGCATTTT. Translation: CASSFIGSSQPQHF.

V gene TRBV5-1 combines with J gene TRBJ2-7, with no clear D. From germline, CDR1 is SGHRS and CDR2 YFSETQ. The CDR3 loop spans 14 amino acids. V lost 3 bases to trimming and J lost 0 bases, with 10 bases between them. CDR3 region: CASSSAIISYEQYF. The CDR3 nucleotides read TGCGCCAGCAGCTCGGCAATTATCTCCTACGAGCAGTACTTC.

The CDR3 spells CASSPGPPGGNTIYF. In DNA form, the CDR3 reads TGCGCCAGCAGCCCGGGACCACCCGGGGGAAACACCATATATTTT. The genes are TRBV5-1 and TRBJ1-3; weak D call: TRBD1 (5 bases). Germline CDR1 and CDR2: SGHRS and YFSETQ. The germline V and J ends were trimmed by 4 bases and 4 bases, with 15 bases remaining between them. CDR3 size: 15 residues.

This clonotype occurred many times. The CDR3 region is CASTSGSSTDTQYF. As DNA, the CDR3 is TGTGCCAGCACCTCGGGGTCTAGCACAGATACGCAGTATTTT. The genes are TRBV25-1 and TRBJ2-3; the D gene is possibly TRBD2 (5 bases). The CDR3 is 14 amino acids. Trimming shortened V by 7 bases and J by 0 bases, and 11 bases separated the two germline ends. Germline-derived CDR1 and CDR2 are MGHDK and SYGVNS.

A few counts support this clonotype. This chain connects TRBV10-3 to TRBJ2-3; the D call may be TRBD1 or TRBD2 (5 bases each). CDR3 size: 17 residues. The V end lost 5 bases, the J end lost 2 bases, and 20 bases lay between the germline ends. Germline V gene data show CDR1 as ENHRY and CDR2 as SYGVKD. CDR3 DNA sequence: TGTGCCATCAGTCTGAGCGGAGAGGGACCTTCCACAGATACGCAGTATTTT. Encoded protein: CAISLSGEGPSTDTQYF.

This clonotype turned up a few times. The gene calls are TRBV12-3 or TRBV12-4 and TRBJ2-7; TRBD1 might be the D (6 bases). V lost 7 bases, J lost 2 bases, and 15 bases lay in between. This CDR3 is 14 amino acids long. This CDR3 reads CASTPRGTTYEQYF. Written as DNA, the CDR3 is TGTGCCAGCACTCCACGAGGGACAACCTACGAGCAGTACTTC.

As DNA, the CDR3 is TGTGCCAGCAGCTTAGCGCAGTCTGACGAGCAGTACTTC. Its protein product is CASSLAQSDEQYF. The V and J genes are TRBV7-9 and TRBJ2-7, with D uncertain. V lost 0 bases to trimming and J lost 5 bases, with 8 bases between them. There are 13 residues in the CDR3. Looked up from germline, CDR1 is SEHNR and CDR2 is FQNEAQ (reference sequence).

This clonotype was seen a handful of times. The chain uses TRBV5-1 and TRBJ2-3, with 9 positions matching TRBD2. The CDR3 has 16 amino acids. The ends lost 3 bases at V and 2 bases at J; junction bases unmatched: 7. Germline V lookup: CDR1 SGHRS, CDR2 YFSETQ. The DNA for the CDR3 is TGCGCCAGCAGCTCCGAGCGGGAGGACGTCACAGATACGCAGTATTTT. Translation: CASSSEREDVTDTQYF.

This clonotype was counted only a few times. The chain recombines TRBV5-8 with TRBJ2-3; the D gene is possibly TRBD2 (6 bases). In germline, CDR1 is SGHTS, CDR2 YDEGEE. V was shortened by 7 bases and J by 2 bases, with 14 bases between the two germline ends. CDR3 size: 14 residues. The chain's CDR3 is CASAGGPHTDTQYF. The CDR3 DNA is TGTGCCAGCGCCGGGGGACCACACACAGATACGCAGTATTTT.

The rearrangement uses TRBV7-6 and TRBJ1-6; D call uncertain. The CDR3 sequence is 12 residues long. V gave up 5 bases and J gave up 10 bases, with 9 bases separating them. Per germline, CDR1 SGHVS and CDR2 FNYEAQ. CDR3 loop: CASSRLASPLHF. The CDR3 nucleotides read TGTGCCAGCAGCCGGCTGGCCTCACCCCTCCACTTT. Full variable domain (outside the CDR3, taken from reference TRBV7-6 and TRBJ1-6): GAGVSQSPRYKVTKRGQDVALRCDPISGHVSLYWYRQALGQGPEFLTYFNYEAQQDKSGLPNDRFSAERPEGSISTLTIQRTEQRDSAMYRCASSRLASPLHFGNGTRLTVT.

This clonotype was seen more than once but under ten times. This chain links TRBV20-1 with TRBJ2-3; D is unresolved. CDR1 DFQATT and CDR2 SNEGSKA come from the germline V gene (reference sequence). V was shortened by 4 bases and J by 0 bases, with 17 bases between the two germline ends. The CDR3 loop spans 16 amino acids. The CDR3 sequence: CSAISYATLSTDTQYF. CDR3 in DNA: TGCAGTGCTATCTCCTATGCCACGCTGAGCACAGATACGCAGTATTTT.

The rearrangement joins TRBV5-4 to TRBJ2-3, with 9 bases aligning to TRBD1. The V gene end was trimmed by 2 bases and the J gene end by 2 bases; junction bases not matched to a gene: 3. The germline gives CDR1 SGHNT, CDR2 YYREEE (reference sequence). This CDR3 has 15 amino acids. The CDR3 region has the DNA TGTGCCAGCAGCTTCAGACAGGGGGACACAGATACGCAGTATTTT. Protein: CASSFRQGDTDTQYF. Full variable domain (remainder filled in from reference TRBV5-4 and TRBJ2-3): ETGVTQSPTHLIKTRGQQVTLRCSSQSGHNTVSWYQQALGQGPQFIFQYYREEENGRGNFPPRFSGLQFPNYSSELNVNALELDDSALYLCASSFRQGDTDTQYFGPGTRLTVL.

J is TRBJ2-5 and V is TRBV5-1, with D hard to call. Germline V gives CDR1 SGHRS, CDR2 YFSETQ. Trimming shortened V by 1 base and J by 2 bases, and 6 bases separated the two germline ends. The length of the CDR3 is 13 residues. The chain's CDR3 is CASSLLPQETQYF. The CDR3 DNA is TGCGCCAGCAGCTTGTTGCCGCAAGAGACCCAGTACTTC.

This chain joins TRBV12-3 or TRBV12-4 and TRBJ2-2; no reliable D call. Trimming left V 4 bases short and J 6 bases short, with 9 bases between. The CDR3 is 13 residues long. The CDR3 protein is CASSSHGAGELFF. The CDR3 DNA is TGTGCCAGCAGTTCACACGGAGCCGGGGAGCTGTTTTTT.

There are a few counts of this clonotype. This chain uses TRBV20-1 with TRBJ2-1, with a tentative D call TRBD2 (6 bases). This CDR3 is built from 13 residues. With 6 bases removed from V and 5 bases from J, the gap between germline ends came to 14 bases. The germline gives CDR1 DFQATT, CDR2 SNEGSKA (reference sequence). The chain's CDR3 is CSARRLGNNEQFF. The CDR3 nucleotides are TGCAGTGCCCGCCGACTAGGGAACAATGAGCAGTTCTTC.

The gene calls are TRBV20-1 and TRBJ2-1; 7 nucleotides align to TRBD2. The CDR3 is 17 amino acids. Germline V gives CDR1 DFQATT, CDR2 SNEGSKA (reference sequence). V gave up 4 bases and J gave up 0 bases; unmatched junction bases: 12. CDR3 sequence: CSAIPAPSGSSYNEQFF. As DNA, the CDR3 is TGCAGTGCTATCCCTGCCCCTAGCGGAAGCTCCTACAATGAGCAGTTCTTC.

This clonotype was counted ten times or more. CDR3: CSARERLAGHEQFF. In nucleotides, the CDR3 is TGCAGTGCTAGAGAACGACTAGCGGGACATGAGCAGTTCTTC. The chain uses TRBV20-1 and TRBJ2-1, with TRBD2 matching over 11 bases. CDR3 length: 14 residues. V gave up 0 bases and J gave up 8 bases; unmatched junction bases: 3. Germline values: CDR1 DFQATT, CDR2 SNEGSKA (reference sequence).

The chain combines TRBV12-3 or TRBV12-4 with TRBJ2-6, with no clear D. The CDR3 totals 12 residues. Trimming left V 10 bases short and J 0 bases short, with 4 bases between. The DNA of the CDR3 is TGTGCCACTATCTCTGGGGCCAACGTCCTGACTTTC. Translated, it gives CATISGANVLTF.

This rearrangement joins TRBV29-1 to TRBJ2-4; D perhaps matches TRBD2 (6 bases). Between the trimmed V and J ends, which lost 7 bases and 3 bases, there was a span of 10 bases. The CDR3 has 12 residues. From germline, CDR1 is SQVTM and CDR2 ANQGSEA. The CDR3 DNA reads as TGCAGCGGAGGGGACTTCAAAAACATTCAGTACTTC. Its translation: CSGGDFKNIQYF.